The T cell receptor beta chain described here comes from a study of OX40 agonist ivuxolimab in advanced cancers. About the study as a whole: Ivuxolimab was an agonistic, fully human IgG2 monoclonal antibody directed against OX40 (CD134), a costimulatory receptor. Partial responses were achieved by three dose-escalation patients, of whom one had hepatocellular carcinoma and two had cutaneous melanoma. Among the roughly 50 dose-escalation patients, about 20 had hepatocellular carcinoma, 15 or so melanoma, 9 renal cell carcinoma and 9 head and neck cancer. Peripheral TCRbeta sequencing aimed to test whether ivuxolimab altered TCR sequence diversity and caused clonal T-cell expansion. Prior anti-PD-1, anti-PD-L1 or anti-CTLA-4 therapy was permitted, and checkpoint inhibitors had been received by more than 35% of dose-escalation patients. The paper reports the monotherapy dose-escalation portion (N = 52 patients) of the phase I ivuxolimab trial. Intravenous ivuxolimab was administered to patients every 2 weeks at six dose levels: 0.01, 0.1, 0.3, 1.5, 3 and 10 mg/kg. In the dose-escalation cohort, 70% to 85% of patients were male, and the mean age was around 60 years with a range of roughly 20 to 85.

For sequencing of the TCRbeta CDR3 region, genomic DNA was extracted from the sorted cells. The immunoSEQ Assay was used for sequencing of TCRbeta CDR3 regions. TCRdb holds this immuneACCESS table with in-frame rearrangements only. Some clones are missing; in checked studies, unresolved V genes explain under half, and the rest has no known cause. The sample table shows about 46,000 clones, and roughly 90% are seen once. The ten largest clones represent about 10% of the sample. For this chain, trimming is 0 bases at the V end and 6 bases at the J end, and the number of junction bases without a gene match is 6. CDR1 and CDR2 were assigned from the germline V gene as SGDLS and YYNGEE. From the cysteine up to the phenylalanine, the CDR3 has a length of 15 residues. Just CDR3 DNA is preserved here, 45 bases in frame from base 1. Broader findings and caveats from the paper: In partial responders in the 0.1-3.0 mg/kg groups, normalized peripheral clonal expansion was found to be among the lowest, especially among CD8+ T cells. After ivuxolimab, CD8+ T cells had more expanded clones than CD4+ T cells on average. Low levels of normalized T-cell clonal expansion were also seen in some patients who did not respond. Antigen specificity was not determined for the clonally expanded peripheral T cells. At doses from 0.1 to 3.0 mg/kg, clonal expansion was seen in both CD4+ and CD8+ blood T cells between baseline and week 6.

Patients with a history of autoimmune disease or receiving systemic immunosuppression were excluded from the trial. Peripheral blood for TCR sequencing was drawn from every dose cohort at baseline, at cycle 4 day 1 and at cycle 7 day 1. Samples came from an open-label, multicenter, first-in-human phase I dose-escalation trial of ivuxolimab. Adults with locally advanced or metastatic melanoma, renal cell carcinoma, hepatocellular carcinoma or head and neck squamous cell carcinoma were enrolled in the trial. Before TCR sequencing, CD4+ and CD8+ T cells were separately sorted from peripheral blood. For this clone: Its antigen remains undetermined. Per-base quality was not reported, and no clone a single base away is much larger than it.

Here the sequenced sample was CD4+ or CD8+ T cells sorted from blood, taken in a trial of the OX40 agonist ivuxolimab. This TCR was sampled from an adult with an advanced solid tumor such as melanoma, head and neck, liver or kidney cancer. Here the chain combines TRBV9 and TRBJ2-3, and 8 junction bases match TRBD2. For the CDR3, the sequence is CASSVDGLAGDTQYF. The nucleotide sequence is given as TGTGCCAGCAGCGTAGATGGACTAGCCGGGGATACGCAGTATTTT.